This TCR beta chain was obtained from a study of blood T cells in healthy people across ages. Study-level findings and limits: Strong correlation was found linking TCR beta diversity to naive T cell percentage. Naive and antigen-experienced cells were not separated, limiting conclusive comparison.

This clonotype was observed once. Its specificity is not known. With a J-beta primer mix and a sample-barcoded 5' primer, a second PCR ran roughly 6 to 12 cycles. Using its own MiXCR run on the 5' RACE reads, TCRdb lists one record per CDR3 protein. Altogether 1 million to 1.2 million distinct CDR3 sequences are present, roughly two fifths being singletons, with the ten largest covering approximately 14%. The germline gives CDR1 LGHDT, CDR2 YNNKEL (reference sequence). V lost 4 bases and J lost 6, with 15 bases in between. The CDR3 length is 15 residues. V is TRBV3-1 and J is TRBJ2-2; D might be TRBD1 or TRBD2, each matching 6 bases. The specimen was blood. The TCR originated in a man in his late teens or twenties in good health. The CDR3 loop reads CASSPPDGGSGELFF. The CDR3 coding sequence is TGTGCCAGCAGCCCTCCGGACGGGGGCTCCGGGGAGCTGTTTTTT.